Listed here are 6 T cell receptor beta chains from one sample, sequenced in a study of spatial heterogeneity in lung cancer. Time point denoted: blood at routine non-recurrence follow-up after resection. TCRs were sequenced from unsorted whole RNA of tumor, nontumor lung or PBMC. One entry per CDR3 protein results from TCRdb running MiXCR on the 5' RACE reads. The sample gives 51,000 or so distinct CDR3 sequences, roughly 7.4% of which show up once; roughly 35% is in the top ten. Sequences were derived from PBMCs, sampled at follow-up. These receptors were taken from a female donor with early-stage non-small cell lung cancer.

This clonotype was picked up many times. The V call is TRBV20-1, the J call TRBJ1-6, with 10 bases matching TRBD1. Germline V lookup: CDR1 DFQATT, CDR2 SNEGSKA (reference sequence). The CDR3 runs to 13 residues. V was pared by 4 bases and J by 8 bases, with 2 bases of the junction left unmatched. CDR3 coding DNA: TGCAGTGCTATGACAGGGGGCGATTCACCCCTCCACTTT. Protein: CSAMTGGDSPLHF.

The table lists this clonotype with many counts. V and J are TRBV28 and TRBJ1-3; D is undetermined. CDR1 is MDHEN and CDR2 is SYDVKM in the germline V gene. Trimming stripped 5 bases from V and 2 bases from J, with 10 bases between. The CDR3 has 14 amino acids. CDR3 sequence: CASSMTHAGNTIYF. DNA for the CDR3: TGTGCCAGCAGTATGACTCACGCTGGAAACACCATATATTTT.

This clonotype was seen many times. This chain links TRBV2 with TRBJ2-5; TRBD1 aligns across 7 bases. The CDR3 contains 13 residues. V lost 8 bases, J lost 4 bases, and 7 bases stayed unmatched. Germline lookup yields CDR1 SNHLY and CDR2 FYNNEI. Written as DNA, the CDR3 is TGTGCCAGCCGCACCGACAGGGCAGAGACCCAGTACTTC. Residues: CASRTDRAETQYF.

This chain connects TRBV5-1 to TRBJ1-1, with 7 bases matching TRBD1. V trimming: 4 bases; J trimming: 2 bases; junction bases outside the gene matches: 5. The CDR3 contains 14 residues. In germline, CDR1 is SGHRS, CDR2 YFSETQ. Here the CDR3 DNA reads TGCGCCAGCAGCACCGGACAGGCTAACACTGAAGCTTTCTTT. Protein: CASSTGQANTEAFF.

This clonotype was recorded many times. This chain connects TRBV5-1 to TRBJ1-2; D unclear. The V and J ends lost 0 bases and 2 bases respectively, with 11 bases between them. CDR1 and CDR2 (germline): SGHRS, YFSETQ. The CDR3 totals 15 residues. The DNA of the CDR3 is TGCGCCAGCAGCTTGGTTCCGGGTCTGAACTATGGCTACACCTTC. This codes for CASSLVPGLNYGYTF.

In this sample, this clonotype turned up a few times. The chain is built from TRBV11-2 and TRBJ1-4, with a weak D call TRBD1 (5 bases). The CDR3 is 14 residues long. Germline lookup yields CDR1 SGHAT and CDR2 FQNNGV. Trimming stripped 5 bases from V and 12 bases from J, with 19 bases between. The CDR3 reads CASSTPGRKLELFF. The CDR3 region has the DNA TGTGCCAGCAGCACGCCGGGACGCAAACTGGAACTGTTTTTT.